What follows are 7 T cell receptor beta chains derived from one specimen sequenced in a study of blood T cell repertoires in COVID-19. Profiling relied on immunoSEQ multiplex PCR, and the TCRdb table lists in-frame clones only, not all of them. The sample shows 130,000 to 150,000 clones, under 90% of them seen only once. Sequencing used peripheral blood. These receptors originate from a woman aged 80 or older in a cohort sampled during active or convalescent COVID-19.

V and J are TRBV7-8 and TRBJ1-2; D gene ambiguous. CDR1 SGHVS and CDR2 FQNEAQ come from the germline V gene. With 3 bases removed from V and 4 bases from J, the gap between germline ends came to 9 bases. This CDR3 comprises 13 residues. CDR3 nucleotide sequence: TGTGCCAGCAGCTTGCGGGCTGGCTATGGCTACACCTTC. It translates to CASSLRAGYGYTF.

This clone occurred once. The V gene is TRBV11-2, the J gene TRBJ2-3, with 13 bases identical to TRBD2. CDR3 size: 14 residues. Per germline, CDR1 SGHAT and CDR2 FQNNGV. V lost 6 bases and J lost 5; bases outside the gene matches: 2. CDR3 DNA: TGTGCCAGCAGGCGACTAGCGGGGGGAGATACGCAGTATTTT. Amino acids: CASRRLAGGDTQYF.

This clone was seen just once. J is TRBJ1-5 and V is TRBV21-1; TRBD1, the table's D call, lacks a check against the DNA. TRBV21-1 is shown as a pseudogene. CDR3 length equals 17 residues. This CDR3 reads CASSARLPGHRNQPQHF. The CDR3 DNA reads as TGTGCCAGCAGCGCCCGACTTCCGGGACATCGCAATCAGCCCCAGCATTTT.

The chain couples TRBV6-2 or TRBV6-3 to TRBJ1-2; unclear D gene. The CDR3 sequence is 12 residues long. Trimming left V 6 bases short and J 5 bases short, with 10 bases between. Germline V gene lookup returns CDR1 MNHEY and CDR2 SVGEGT. CDR3 loop: CASSQNRYGYTF. The CDR3 DNA is TGTGCCAGCAGCCAAAACCGGTATGGCTACACCTTC.

The chain uses TRBV7-3 and TRBJ1-1; TRBD1 might be the D (6 bases). In germline, CDR1 is SGHTA, CDR2 FQGTGA. The germline V and J ends were trimmed by 1 base and 7 bases, with 10 bases remaining between them. The CDR3 contains 13 residues. CDR3 in amino acids: CASSLMAGDEAFF. CDR3 coding DNA: TGTGCCAGCAGCTTAATGGCAGGGGATGAAGCTTTCTTT.

This chain's CDR3 is CASSLGTGATNEQFF. Here the CDR3 DNA reads TGTGCCAGCAGCCTGGGGACAGGGGCCACCAATGAGCAGTTCTTC. J is TRBJ2-1 and V is TRBV7-9; 10 nucleotides line up with TRBD1. The germline V gene encodes CDR1 SEHNR and CDR2 FQNEAQ (reference sequence). Trimming at V came to 5 bases and at J to 6 bases, leaving 7 bases not matched to a gene. The CDR3 is made up of 15 amino acids.

The J gene is TRBJ1-2, the V gene TRBV7-3, with a possible D match to TRBD1 (5 bases). V was pared by 4 bases and J by 8 bases, with 17 bases between. CDR3 length equals 14 residues. CDR1 and CDR2 from the germline V gene are SGHTA and FQGTGA. The CDR3 region is CASSSGVGAQGYTF. CDR3 sequence (DNA): TGTGCCAGCAGCTCAGGAGTAGGGGCGCAAGGCTACACCTTC.